These 2 T cell receptor beta chains were sequenced from one sample in a study of response to subunit inactivated influenza vaccine. One entry per CDR3 protein results from TCRdb running MiXCR on the RT-PCR reads. This sample has around 580,000 distinct CDR3 sequences, with about 12% found just once. Here the sequenced sample was PBMCs from blood, taken on the day of vaccination. The receptors were gathered from a man over 45 who received an inactivated influenza vaccine.

As regards this clonotype: A much bigger clone sits one base away, suggesting this may be a read error. The chain joins TRBV7-9 to TRBJ2-7; D may correspond to TRBD1 or TRBD2 (5 bases each). The CDR3 has 11 residues. Germline values: CDR1 SEHNR, CDR2 FQNEAQ (reference sequence). CDR3 DNA: TGTGCCTGCAGCAAGAGGGGTGAGCAGTACTTC. This translates into CACSKRGEQYF.

This clonotype showed up just a few times. The chain recombines TRBV27 with TRBJ1-1; D is ambiguous. Trimming left V 5 bases short and J 3 bases short, with 13 bases between. Germline loops: CDR1 MNHEY, CDR2 SMNVEV (reference sequence). This CDR3 contains 14 residues. CDR3 sequence reads: CASSPLRGDTEAFF. The CDR3 bases are TGTGCCAGCAGTCCCCTCCGGGGTGACACTGAAGCTTTCTTT.